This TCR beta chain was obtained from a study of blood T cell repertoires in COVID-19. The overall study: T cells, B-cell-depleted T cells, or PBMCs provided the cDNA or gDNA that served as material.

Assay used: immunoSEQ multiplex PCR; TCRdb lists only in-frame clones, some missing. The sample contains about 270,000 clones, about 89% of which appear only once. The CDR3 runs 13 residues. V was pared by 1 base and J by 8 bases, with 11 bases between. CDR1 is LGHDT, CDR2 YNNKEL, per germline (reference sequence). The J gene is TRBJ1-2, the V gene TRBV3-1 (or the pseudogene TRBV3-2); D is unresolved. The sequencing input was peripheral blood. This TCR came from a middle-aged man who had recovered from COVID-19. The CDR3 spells CASSQVSELGYTF. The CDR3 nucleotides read TGTGCCAGCAGCCAAGTTTCCGAGTTGGGCTACACCTTC.